Detailed here is one T cell receptor beta chain. The data stem from a study of blood T cell repertoires in COVID-19. Study context: Sample material is recorded as cDNA or gDNA derived from T cells, B-cell-depleted T cells, or PBMCs.

Those enrolled, adults aged roughly 18 to 89 years, came from about two dozen US areas. Self-reported history from a screening survey and questionnaire set each donor's cohort. With V trimmed by 5 bases and J by 5 bases, 10 bases remained unmatched. The germline V gene encodes CDR1 SNHLY and CDR2 FYNNEI. The CDR3 extends over 15 amino acids. The repertoire was sequenced with immunoSEQ multiplex PCR; TCRdb's copy has only in-frame clones and lacks some. The sample gives about 300,000 clones, roughly 89% of which show up once; around 4.8% is in the top ten. The sample taken for sequencing was PBMCs or T cells enriched from blood (not recorded which). The chain combines TRBV2 with TRBJ2-7; 9 bases map to TRBD1. The receptor's source is a man in his sixties who had recovered from COVID-19. The chain's CDR3 is CASSLEQGAQNEQYF. In DNA, the CDR3 is TGTGCCAGCAGTTTGGAACAGGGGGCGCAGAACGAGCAGTACTTC.